Listed here are 7 T cell receptor beta chains from one sample, sequenced in a study of T cells in Graves' hyperthyroidism and ophthalmopathy. Amplified regions were TCR beta CDR3 sequences from RNA transcripts. First-round RT-PCR with HTBI primers amplified the TCR CDR3 region. TCRdb reanalysed the multiplex PCR reads using MiXCR and keeps one entry per CDR3 protein. Of more than 550,000 distinct CDR3 sequences in the sample, 18% were seen once. The sequencing input was blood. These TCRs come from a woman aged 50 to 65 with Graves' hyperthyroidism that later progressed to Graves' ophthalmopathy.

This clonotype was counted many times. This CDR3 reads CASSLRPRQLVSPLHF. As DNA, the CDR3 is TGTGCCAGCAGTTTACGTCCGAGACAGCTAGTTTCACCCCTCCACTTT. The rearrangement joins TRBV27 to TRBJ1-6; maybe TRBD1 (5 bases). The ends were cut back, 2 bases at V and 9 bases at J, with 17 bases in the middle. This CDR3 has 16 amino acids. The germline CDR1 and CDR2 sequences are MNHEY and SMNVEV (reference sequence).

The chain employs TRBV29-1 and TRBJ1-2; the D gene is possibly TRBD1 (5 bases). The CDR3 sequence is 15 residues long. The germline CDR1 and CDR2 sequences are SQVTM and ANQGSEA. Trimming stripped 0 bases from V and 3 bases from J, with 14 bases between. DNA for the CDR3: TGCAGCGTTGAAGATGACCCGACAGCCGACTATGGCTACACCTTC. The encoded protein is CSVEDDPTADYGYTF.

The rearrangement uses TRBV7-6 and TRBJ2-2; 10 bases map to TRBD1. V lost 5 bases to trimming and J lost 4 bases; unmatched junction nucleotides: 4. The CDR3 has 15 amino acids. Germline CDR1 and CDR2: SGHVS and FNYEAQ. The CDR3 is CASSAGTGVTGELFF. The DNA of the CDR3 is TGTGCCAGCAGCGCCGGGACAGGGGTCACCGGGGAGCTGTTTTTT.

This clonotype has more than one count but fewer than ten. The CDR3 DNA follows: TGTGCCAGCAGCTTAGTAAGGGTTAATGGCGGAGCTACAGATACGCAGTATTTT. Protein sequence: CASSLVRVNGGATDTQYF. The chain joins TRBV11-2 to TRBJ2-3; no firm D call. The germline V gene encodes CDR1 SGHAT and CDR2 FQNNGV. The V and J ends lost 1 base and 3 bases respectively, with 20 bases between them. The CDR3 is 18 residues long.

The chain carries TRBV12-3 or TRBV12-4 and TRBJ2-5; D remains unclear. This CDR3 is 12 amino acids long. The V gene lost 7 bases and the J gene lost 4 bases, with 10 bases spanning the gap. The CDR3 is CASKQYGETQYF. CDR3 coding DNA: TGTGCCAGCAAACAGTACGGAGAGACCCAGTACTTC.

This clonotype was recorded many times. The gene calls are TRBV2 and TRBJ2-2; D is unclear. The V end lost 2 bases, the J end lost 5 bases, and 9 bases lay between the germline ends. Germline assignment: CDR1 SNHLY and CDR2 FYNNEI. The CDR3 has 14 residues. The CDR3 region is CASSELEQTGELFF. For the CDR3, the DNA is TGTGCCAGCAGTGAATTGGAGCAAACCGGGGAGCTGTTTTTT.

This clonotype was counted ten times or more. This rearrangement joins TRBV20-1 to TRBJ1-6; TRBD1 matches at 7 bases. Germline lookup yields CDR1 DFQATT and CDR2 SNEGSKA (reference sequence). J was trimmed by 8 bases and V by 5 bases; bases with no gene match: 9. The CDR3 runs to 14 residues. The CDR3, as DNA: TGCAGTGCTGCCGTAGACAGGGTGGATTCACCCCTCCACTTT. Protein: CSAAVDRVDSPLHF.